The 3 T cell receptor beta chains presented below share a single source sample, sequenced in a study of molecular identifiers for immune sequencing clone quantification. One entry per CDR3 protein results from TCRdb running MiXCR on the PCR reads. The data hold 85,000 to 90,000 distinct CDR3 sequences, with 15% to 20% observed a single time. Source material: naive CD8+ T cells from blood, with Jurkat cell RNA spiked in. The subset denotes: FACS-sorted CD8+CD4-CCR7+CD45RA+ naive T cells. These receptors were taken from a human donor in good health. Some libraries in this study had Jurkat cell RNA spiked in.

This clonotype occurred many times. The rearrangement joins TRBV9 to TRBJ2-5; 11 positions agree with TRBD2. The CDR3 is 16 residues long. V shed 4 bases, J shed 5 bases, and the junction held 10 bases outside the gene matches. The germline CDR1 and CDR2 sequences are SGDLS and YYNGEE. CDR3 in amino acids: CASSPSSGGARETQYF. In nucleotides, the CDR3 is TGTGCCAGCAGCCCCAGTAGCGGGGGGGCCCGTGAGACCCAGTACTTC.

This clonotype was detected ten times or more. The rearrangement links TRBV29-1 to TRBJ2-5; tentative D call: TRBD1 (6 bases). The CDR3 loop spans 14 amino acids. In germline, CDR1 is SQVTM, CDR2 ANQGSEA. V lost 7 bases and J 4 bases, leaving 19 bases between the germline ends. CDR3 DNA: TGCAGCGCGTCTGTGGCAGGGGTTGCAGAGACCCAGTACTTC. Protein sequence: CSASVAGVAETQYF.

This clonotype occurred many times. The V call is TRBV11-2, the J call TRBJ2-1, with no clear D. Germline V gene sequence: CDR1 SGHAT, CDR2 FQNNGV. There are 14 residues in the CDR3. Deletions cut 5 bases from V and 8 bases from J, with 16 bases between. CDR3 nucleotides: TGTGCCAGCAGCATCTGGGTCGTGCTAGATGAGCAGTTCTTC. It specifies CASSIWVVLDEQFF.